The clone carrying this T cell receptor beta chain was observed many times. The antigen remains unidentified. J lost 9 bases, V lost 1 base, and 8 bases had no gene match. This CDR3 spans 14 amino acids. Germline V CDR1 and CDR2: SGHVS, FQNEAQ. A J-beta primer mix and a sample-barcoded 5' primer were used in a second PCR of roughly 6 to 11 cycles. TCRdb reanalysed the 5' RACE reads using MiXCR and keeps one entry per CDR3 protein. The sample has around 1,800,000 distinct CDR3 sequences, about two fifths seen once; the top ten hold under 30%. The entry originates in a study of blood T cells in healthy people across ages. Findings of the study overall: PBMCs left unsorted prevented a conclusive naive versus antigen-experienced comparison. Observed TCR beta diversity per million T cells went down as age went up. This fall followed a roughly linear course with age.

This rearrangement joins TRBV7-8 to TRBJ1-2, with 7 bases identical to TRBD1. The sample consisted of blood. The sequence derives from a human donor in good health. The CDR3 nucleotides read TGTGCCAGCAGCTTAGAGAGGCAGGGGGGGAGCTACACCTTC. Residues: CASSLERQGGSYTF.